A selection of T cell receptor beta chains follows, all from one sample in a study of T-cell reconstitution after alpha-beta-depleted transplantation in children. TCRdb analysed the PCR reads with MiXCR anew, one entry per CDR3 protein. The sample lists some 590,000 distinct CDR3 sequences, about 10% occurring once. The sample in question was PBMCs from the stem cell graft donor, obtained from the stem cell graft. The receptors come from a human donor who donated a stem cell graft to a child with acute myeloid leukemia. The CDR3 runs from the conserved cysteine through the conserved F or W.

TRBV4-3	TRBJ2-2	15	CASRPGTGNTGELFF
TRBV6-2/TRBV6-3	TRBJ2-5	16	CASSSAPPGQGKTQYF
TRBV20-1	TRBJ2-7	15	CSAGPGLANYYEQYF
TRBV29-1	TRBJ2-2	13	CSVRVVNTGELFF
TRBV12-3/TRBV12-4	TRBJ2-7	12	CASSLERDEQYF
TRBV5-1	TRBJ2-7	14	CASSLGQSSYEQYF
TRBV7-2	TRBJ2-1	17	CASSSALAGDGPNEQFF
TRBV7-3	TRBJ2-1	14	CASSFGTSGYEQFF
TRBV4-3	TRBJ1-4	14	CASSPRVMDEKLFF
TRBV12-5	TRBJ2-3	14	CASGFGQGTDTQYF
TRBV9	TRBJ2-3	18	CASSVAHGLASRTDTQYF
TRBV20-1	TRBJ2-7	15	CSAKRGAGALYEQYF
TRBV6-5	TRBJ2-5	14	CASSYRAGGETQYF
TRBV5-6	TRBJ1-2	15	CASSLVGTGAGGYTF
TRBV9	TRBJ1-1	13	CASTLGSWGEAFF
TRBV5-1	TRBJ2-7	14	CASSFGQGLYEQYF
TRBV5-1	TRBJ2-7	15	CASSSQQGEAYEQYF
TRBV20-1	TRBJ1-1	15	CSVEGGMTGNTEAFF
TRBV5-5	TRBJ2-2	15	CASSLVNTYSGELFF
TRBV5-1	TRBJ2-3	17	CASSLGQGVAKGDTQYF
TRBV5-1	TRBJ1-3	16	CASSIGQVNSGNTIYF
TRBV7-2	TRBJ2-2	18	CASSLSIKVGWNTGELFF
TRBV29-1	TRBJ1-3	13	CSVEDTGRNTIYF
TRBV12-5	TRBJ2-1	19	CASGPPTGTSGRGHNEQFF
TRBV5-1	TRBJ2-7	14	CASSLEVTRSEQYF
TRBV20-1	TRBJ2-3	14	CSARGALSTDTQYF
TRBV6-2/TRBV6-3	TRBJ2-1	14	CTNPGTGGPCEQFF
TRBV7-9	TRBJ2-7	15	CASSPPGFLFYEQYF
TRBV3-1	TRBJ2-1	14	CASSQVGTNNEQFF
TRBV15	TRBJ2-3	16	CATSRDSGLATDTRYF
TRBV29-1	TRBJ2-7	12	CSVWSRSYEQYF
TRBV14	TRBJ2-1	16	CASSQEIAGWYNEQFF
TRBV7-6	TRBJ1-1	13	CASSPRTEFATFF
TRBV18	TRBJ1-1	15	CASSPLQGTYTEAFF
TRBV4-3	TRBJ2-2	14	CASSQDSRTGELFF
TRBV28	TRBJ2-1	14	CASTLDGGYNEQFF
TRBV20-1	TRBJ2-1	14	CSALWRELHNEQFF
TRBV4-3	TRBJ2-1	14	CASRDGRQYNEQFF
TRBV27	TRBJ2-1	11	CASTEGYEQFF
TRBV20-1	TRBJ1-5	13	CSAKTGPGQPQHF
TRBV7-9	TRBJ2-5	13	CASSLGVKETQYF
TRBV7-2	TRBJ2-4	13	CASSPPAKNIQYF
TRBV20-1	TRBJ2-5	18	CSARSPGTSGSNIETQYF
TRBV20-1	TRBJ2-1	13	CSASLTVYNEQFF
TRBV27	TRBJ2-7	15	CASSFIPRGSYEQYF
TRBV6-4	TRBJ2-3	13	CASSDSWGDTQYF
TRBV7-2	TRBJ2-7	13	CASSPRAFYEQYF
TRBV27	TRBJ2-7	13	CASSLGQGASQYF
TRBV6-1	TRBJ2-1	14	CASSLRLAGDEQFF
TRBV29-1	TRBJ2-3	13	CSVEPGGLDTQYF
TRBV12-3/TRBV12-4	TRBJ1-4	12	CASSLHNEKLFF
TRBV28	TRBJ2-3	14	CASSFVASEYTQYF
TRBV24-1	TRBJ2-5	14	CATSDRDPTETQYF
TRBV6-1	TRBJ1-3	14	CASSDGRSGNTIYF
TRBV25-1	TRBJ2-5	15	CASSELQGPRETQYF
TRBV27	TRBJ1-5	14	CASSPGHSHQPQHF
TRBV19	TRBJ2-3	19	CASTKYGPGGQPITDTQYF